The 22 T cell receptor beta chains in this list originate from one sample, sequenced in a study of shared clonotypes between healthy human individuals (TCRdb year 2020). Library prep was done by the immunoSEQ multiplex PCR assay. As stored in TCRdb, this immuneACCESS dataset retains in-frame rearrangements with V and J assigned. A fraction of the clones does not appear; measured against another copy, unresolved V genes explain less than half of the discrepancy, and the remainder lacks a known reason. The sample profile shows millions of clones; roughly 94% of them were found once. 0.85% to 1.2% of the sample comes from the top ten. CD8 naive samples were CD45RO-negative cells positively selected for CCR7, giving a CD45RA+CCR7+ population that excluded TemRA cells. Sequenced material: naive CD8+ T cells sorted from blood. The cell subset or site label on this specimen signifies: CD45RA+CCR7+. These receptors were obtained from a man between 18 and 35 years old in good health.

This chain joins TRBV10-2 and TRBJ2-7; D ambiguous. The V and J ends lost 4 bases and 2 bases respectively, with 9 bases between them. Germline V gene lookup returns CDR1 WSHSY and CDR2 SAAADI. This CDR3 contains 13 residues. This CDR3 is CASSGDNTYEQYF. CDR3 sequence (DNA): TGCGCCAGCAGTGGTGACAATACCTACGAGCAGTACTTC.

This chain links TRBV2 with TRBJ2-7; 9 bases line up with TRBD1. V was pared by 0 bases and J by 2 bases, with 2 bases of the junction left unmatched. The CDR3 covers 15 residues. CDR1 and CDR2 from the germline V gene are SNHLY and FYNNEI. The CDR3 loop reads CASSEAWTGAYEQYF. The DNA for the CDR3 is TGTGCCAGCAGTGAAGCGTGGACAGGGGCCTACGAGCAGTACTTC.

The chain has TRBV6-6 and TRBJ2-3; D remains unclear. The germline V gene has CDR1 MNHNY and CDR2 SVGAGI (reference sequence). V lost 0 bases and J lost 0, with 10 bases in between. The CDR3 totals 16 residues. The CDR3 protein is CASSYSDRLSTDTQYF. The CDR3 nucleotides read TGTGCCAGCAGTTACTCGGACCGACTGAGCACAGATACGCAGTATTTT.

V and J are TRBV7-9 and TRBJ2-2, with a weak D call TRBD2 (5 bases). Trimming removed 4 bases at V and 0 bases at J, with 12 bases between. Germline values: CDR1 SEHNR, CDR2 FQNEAQ (reference sequence). The CDR3 contains 16 residues. CDR3: CASSSISVTNTGELFF. The CDR3 DNA reads as TGTGCCAGCAGCTCTATTAGCGTAACGAACACCGGGGAGCTGTTTTTT.

This chain uses TRBV15 with TRBJ2-7; D gene unclear. V gave up 3 bases and J gave up 6 bases, with 9 bases separating them. CDR1 is LNHNV and CDR2 is YYDKDF in the germline V gene (reference sequence). The CDR3 length is 12 residues. The CDR3 protein is CATSSRGFEQYF. CDR3 sequence (DNA): TGTGCCACCAGCAGTCGTGGTTTCGAGCAGTACTTC.

The V and J genes are TRBV15 and TRBJ2-1, with D maybe TRBD1 (6 bases). CDR1 and CDR2 (germline): LNHNV, YYDKDF (reference sequence). Trimming stripped 4 bases from V and 6 bases from J, with 16 bases between. The CDR3 sequence is 15 residues long. CDR3 loop: CATSNDRDILNEQFF. The CDR3 region has the DNA TGTGCCACCAGCAATGACCGGGACATCCTCAATGAGCAGTTCTTC.

CDR3 protein: CASSYSTGTAFGEAFF. The CDR3 bases are TGTGCCAGCAGTTACTCAACCGGGACCGCTTTTGGGGAAGCTTTCTTT. This sequence joins TRBV6-5 and TRBJ1-1; tentative D call: TRBD1 (5 bases). Germline V gene sequence: CDR1 MNHEY, CDR2 SVGAGI. Trimming shortened V by 0 bases and J by 8 bases, and 19 bases separated the two germline ends. CDR3 length: 16 amino acids.

V and J are TRBV29-1 and TRBJ1-1; 8 bases are shared with TRBD1. Unmatched junction bases numbered 7, after V lost 3 bases and J lost 4 bases. The CDR3 covers 14 residues. Germline lookup yields CDR1 SQVTM and CDR2 ANQGSEA. The CDR3 reads CSVEVDRGFTEAFF. The CDR3 DNA reads as TGCAGCGTTGAGGTCGACAGGGGTTTCACTGAAGCTTTCTTT.

CDR3 DNA sequence: TGTGCCAGCAGTCTGTATGCAGGGGGCGATTCCGCGAACACCGGGGAGCTGTTTTTT. This codes for CASSLYAGGDSANTGELFF. The chain recombines TRBV27 with TRBJ2-2, with 8 bases aligning to TRBD1. CDR3 length equals 19 residues. From germline, CDR1 is MNHEY and CDR2 SMNVEV (reference sequence). V trimming: 5 bases; J trimming: 0 bases; junction bases outside the gene matches: 14.

The DNA of the CDR3 is TGTGCCAGCAGTTTAGCGGGGGAATCGGAGACCCAGTACTTC. This codes for CASSLAGESETQYF. V is TRBV6-5 and J is TRBJ2-5; TRBD2 agrees at 9 bases. With 4 bases clipped from V and 5 bases from J, the junction kept 5 bases outside the gene matches. Per germline, CDR1 MNHEY and CDR2 SVGAGI. This CDR3 is 14 amino acids long.

The chain uses TRBV4-1 and TRBJ2-3; 9 nucleotides match TRBD2. Germline V gene data show CDR1 as MGHRA and CDR2 as YSYEKL. V lost 0 bases to trimming and J lost 2 bases; unmatched junction nucleotides: 15. This CDR3 spans 20 amino acids. The CDR3 loop is CASSQDSSGGGIPNTDTQYF. The DNA for the CDR3 is TGCGCCAGCAGCCAAGATAGTAGCGGGGGAGGTATCCCCAACACAGATACGCAGTATTTT.

This clone showed up just once. V gene TRBV11-2 combines with J gene TRBJ2-7; 8 bases map to TRBD1. This CDR3 is built from 14 residues. Germline CDR1 is SGHAT and CDR2 is FQNNGV. Losses at the gene ends were 5 bases for V and 4 bases for J; bases not matched to a gene: 7. Here the CDR3 reads CASSMTGAGYEQYF. The CDR3 DNA follows: TGTGCCAGCAGCATGACAGGGGCCGGGTACGAGCAGTACTTC.

The rearrangement uses TRBV28 and TRBJ1-5; TRBD1 might be the D (5 bases). V was pared by 6 bases and J by 7 bases, with 19 bases between. The V gene's germline CDR1 is MDHEN and CDR2 SYDVKM. The CDR3 loop spans 15 amino acids. CDR3 sequence reads: CASSSMGGVVQPQHF. CDR3 nucleotide sequence: TGTGCCAGCAGCTCCATGGGGGGAGTAGTCCAGCCCCAGCATTTT.

The V and J genes are TRBV30 and TRBJ1-1; a possible D gene is TRBD1 (5 bases). Trimming left V 2 bases short and J 6 bases short, with 10 bases between. This CDR3 spans 12 amino acids. Germline CDR1 and CDR2: GTSNPN and SVGIG (reference sequence). The CDR3 DNA reads as TGTGCCTGGAGTTGGGACCTACCTGAAGCTTTCTTT. It translates to CAWSWDLPEAFF.

The V gene is TRBV19, the J gene TRBJ1-2; D gene unclear. Germline V gene sequence: CDR1 LNHDA, CDR2 SQIVND (reference sequence). The V end was cut by 2 bases, the J end by 6 bases, with 19 bases between. The CDR3 has 16 residues. The CDR3 is CASSIMKGLSRDGYTF. CDR3 sequence (DNA): TGTGCCAGTAGTATAATGAAAGGACTTTCGCGGGATGGCTACACCTTC.

The chain joins TRBV6-6 to TRBJ2-1; D is undetermined. Trimming stripped 2 bases from V and 3 bases from J, with 8 bases between. The CDR3 length is 14 residues. CDR1 and CDR2 (germline): MNHNY, SVGAGI (reference sequence). The CDR3 nucleotides are TGTGCCAGCAGTTACCCCTCGGACTACAATGAGCAGTTCTTC. Protein sequence: CASSYPSDYNEQFF.

V usage is TRBV11-2 and J usage is TRBJ2-5, with D perhaps TRBD1 (6 bases). The CDR3 covers 14 residues. Trimming removed 5 bases from V and 5 bases from J, with 15 bases in between. Germline CDR1 and CDR2: SGHAT and FQNNGV. CDR3 coding DNA: TGTGCCAGCAGCCCCCTTGGGACATATGAGACCCAGTACTTC. This encodes CASSPLGTYETQYF.

CDR3 nucleotides: TGCGCCAGCAGCCCCCTAGGAGGACAGGCGGGCACCGGGGAGCTGTTTTTT. Protein: CASSPLGGQAGTGELFF. V gene TRBV4-1 combines with J gene TRBJ2-2; TRBD1 matches 7 bases. In germline, CDR1 is MGHRA, CDR2 YSYEKL. With 4 bases clipped from V and 4 bases from J, the junction kept 12 bases outside the gene matches. This CDR3 has 17 residues.

This chain uses TRBV29-1 with TRBJ2-2; D is possibly TRBD2 (7 bases). V was trimmed by 7 bases and J by 0 bases, leaving 24 bases between them. The CDR3 runs 18 residues. The V gene's germline CDR1 is SQVTM and CDR2 ANQGSEA. In nucleotides, the CDR3 is TGCAGCGCTTCTTTTTATGGGGGGGGCTACCCGAACACCGGGGAGCTGTTTTTT. It yields the protein CSASFYGGGYPNTGELFF.

CDR3 nucleotide sequence: TGTGCCAAAGGCCCCGGGGCCGGCACAGATACGCAGTATTTT. Translation gives CAKGPGAGTDTQYF. The chain has TRBV2 and TRBJ2-3; perhaps D is TRBD1 or TRBD2 (5 bases each). The CDR3 spans 14 residues. Trimming removed 10 bases from V and 1 base from J, with 15 bases in between. Germline CDR1 SNHLY, CDR2 FYNNEI.

CDR3: CASRGTGIPQDEQYF. In DNA form, the CDR3 reads TGTGCCAGCAGAGGGACGGGCATCCCTCAAGACGAGCAGTACTTC. The genes are TRBV27 and TRBJ2-7, with D perhaps matching TRBD1 or TRBD2 (5 bases each). The germline gives CDR1 MNHEY, CDR2 SMNVEV (reference sequence). V shed 6 bases and J shed 5 bases, with 20 bases lying between them. This CDR3 comprises 15 residues.

CDR3 in DNA: TGTGCCAGCAGCCCGACAGCCGAGGAGCAGTTCTTC. It translates to CASSPTAEEQFF. The chain couples TRBV11-2 to TRBJ2-1, with D perhaps matching TRBD1 (5 bases). The ends were cut back, 5 bases at V and 10 bases at J, with 12 bases in the middle. In germline, CDR1 is SGHAT, CDR2 FQNNGV. The CDR3 loop spans 12 amino acids.